Following are 14 T cell receptor beta chains from one sample sequenced in a study of Ad26.COV2.S vaccination and SARS-CoV-2 variants. The method was immunoSEQ multiplex PCR; TCRdb's version includes in-frame clones alone and lacks a portion of them. The data contain 440,000 or so clones, 80% to 90% of them singletons. As to treatment: around 19 received Ad26.COV2.S at low or high dose, single or two shots; 5 received placebo; per-sample allocation not given. Repertoires come from day 63 after the first vaccine or placebo injection. The material sequenced was peripheral blood, taken in a trial of Ad26.COV2.S vaccine versus placebo. The source of these receptors is a person between 18 and 60 years old who received the Ad26.COV2.S COVID-19 vaccine or a placebo.

V is TRBV30 and J is TRBJ2-6; TRBD1 is a possible D gene (5 bases). The V gene lost 0 bases and the J gene lost 0 bases, with 12 bases spanning the gap. The CDR3 has 17 residues. The germline V gene encodes CDR1 GTSNPN and CDR2 SVGIG (reference sequence). The chain's CDR3 is CAWSVSSQGSGANVLTF. In DNA, the CDR3 is TGTGCCTGGAGTGTATCATCCCAGGGCTCTGGGGCCAACGTCCTGACTTTC.

The chain has TRBV5-1 and TRBJ1-2, with TRBD1 as a possible D gene (5 bases). The length of the CDR3 is 16 residues. Deletions cut 0 bases from V and 2 bases from J, with 14 bases between. The germline CDR1 and CDR2 sequences are SGHRS and YFSETQ. In DNA, the CDR3 is TGCGCCAGCAGCTTGGGGGCCCAGGGACCAAACTATGGCTACACCTTC. Translating it yields CASSLGAQGPNYGYTF.

This chain connects TRBV12-1 to TRBJ2-7; TRBD1, the D gene given by the table, was not confirmed from the DNA. TRBV12-1 is given as a pseudogene. There are 17 residues in the CDR3. CDR3 sequence reads: CASSFPGGIALSYEQYF. CDR3 sequence (DNA): TGTGCCAGCAGCTTTCCAGGTGGTATTGCCCTCTCCTACGAGCAGTACTTC.

The chain has TRBV9 and TRBJ2-5; tentatively, D is TRBD2 (6 bases). Germline assignment: CDR1 SGDLS and CDR2 YYNGEE. Trimming stripped 4 bases from V and 5 bases from J, with 15 bases between. The CDR3 has 14 residues. This CDR3 reads CASSPREERETQYF. CDR3 in DNA: TGTGCCAGCAGCCCCAGGGAGGAACGGGAGACCCAGTACTTC. The full variable domain, completed using reference TRBV9 and TRBJ2-5, is DSGVTQTPKHLITATGQRVTLRCSPRSGDLSVYWYQQSLDQGLQFLIQYYNGEERAKGNILERFSAQQFPDLHSELNLSSLELGDSALYFCASSPREERETQYFGPGTRLLVL.

The rearrangement links TRBV5-8 to TRBJ2-2; D uncertain. Per germline, CDR1 SGHTS and CDR2 YDEGEE. The CDR3 spans 14 residues. V was shortened by 1 base and J by 2 bases, with 6 bases between the two germline ends. For the CDR3, the DNA is TGTGCCAGCAGCTTGAACATCAACACCGGGGAGCTGTTTTTT. This encodes CASSLNINTGELFF.

This chain connects TRBV4-1 to TRBJ1-5; D might be TRBD1 (6 bases). The CDR3 has 13 residues. V lost 5 bases and J lost 9, with 14 bases in between. CDR1 is MGHRA and CDR2 is YSYEKL in the germline V gene. CDR3 sequence: CASSTFQGTPQHF. CDR3 nucleotides: TGCGCCAGCAGCACCTTCCAGGGGACGCCCCAGCATTTT.

V and J are TRBV18 and TRBJ2-3, with 10 positions matching TRBD2. The CDR3 consists of 15 residues. Germline V lookup: CDR1 KGHSH, CDR2 LQKENI. V trimming: 3 bases; J trimming: 5 bases; junction bases outside the gene matches: 5. This chain's CDR3 is CASSPPSGSLDTQYF. DNA for the CDR3: TGTGCCAGCTCACCCCCTAGCGGGAGTCTAGATACGCAGTATTTT. Together with reference TRBV18 and TRBJ2-3, the CDR3 gives the full variable domain: NAGVMQNPRHLVRRRGQEARLRCSPMKGHSHVYWYRQLPEEGLKFMVYLQKENIIDESGMPKERFSAEFPKEGPSILRIQQVVRGDSAAYFCASSPPSGSLDTQYFGPGTRLTVL.

J is TRBJ1-6 and V is TRBV4-2; unclear D gene. The CDR3 runs to 13 residues. The V and J ends lost 4 bases and 6 bases respectively, with 7 bases between them. The germline V gene encodes CDR1 LGHNA and CDR2 YNFKEQ. The CDR3 reads CASSPESNSPLHF. The CDR3 nucleotides are TGTGCCAGCAGCCCCGAAAGTAATTCACCCCTCCACTTT.

The CDR3 bases are TGCAGTGCTAGTCGTGGGGCAGGGGTAACCTACGAGCAGTACTTC. Translation: CSASRGAGVTYEQYF. The V gene is TRBV20-1, the J gene TRBJ2-7, with a tentative D call TRBD1 (6 bases). The CDR3 runs to 15 residues. Germline V gene sequence: CDR1 DFQATT, CDR2 SNEGSKA (reference sequence). V was cut by 3 bases and J by 2 bases, with 17 bases left in between.

J is TRBJ2-6 and V is TRBV6-1, with a weak D call TRBD2 (6 bases). V was pared by 0 bases and J by 0 bases, with 12 bases between. This CDR3 region has 18 residues. Germline loops: CDR1 MNHNS, CDR2 SASEGT. In DNA form, the CDR3 reads TGTGCCAGCAGTGAAGCGCGGGGCAGTTACTCTGGGGCCAACGTCCTGACTTTC. Translating it yields CASSEARGSYSGANVLTF.

The V gene is TRBV5-5, the J gene TRBJ1-4; 9 nucleotides align to TRBD1. CDR3 length equals 18 residues. Trimming cost V 4 bases and J 7 bases; bases outside gene matches: 17. Germline V lookup: CDR1 SGHKS, CDR2 YYEKEE (reference sequence). CDR3 loop: CASSPHQVTGGAVEKLFF. In DNA form, the CDR3 reads TGTGCCAGCAGCCCACACCAAGTAACAGGGGGCGCAGTTGAAAAACTGTTTTTT. The whole variable domain, filled in from reference TRBV5-5 and TRBJ1-4, reads DAGVTQSPTHLIKTRGQQVTLRCSPISGHKSVSWYQQVLGQGPQFIFQYYEKEERGRGNFPDRFSARQFPNYSSELNVNALLLGDSALYLCASSPHQVTGGAVEKLFFGSGTQLSVL.

The rearrangement joins TRBV15 to TRBJ2-7; a possible D gene is TRBD1 (6 bases). CDR1 LNHNV and CDR2 YYDKDF come from the germline V gene (reference sequence). This CDR3 region has 11 residues. The V and J ends lost 9 bases and 5 bases respectively, with 11 bases between them. CDR3 nucleotide sequence: TGTGCCACGACAACAGGGAACGAGCAGTACTTC. Its protein is CATTTGNEQYF.

The chain couples TRBV5-6 to TRBJ1-3; no firm D call. This CDR3 is 14 amino acids long. The germline V and J ends were trimmed by 6 bases and 3 bases, with 13 bases remaining between them. Germline V gene sequence: CDR1 SGHDT, CDR2 YYEEEE. This CDR3 is CASNYRRDGNTIYF. CDR3 coding DNA: TGTGCCAGCAACTATCGGAGGGATGGAAACACCATATATTTT. Looking up the rest from reference TRBV5-6 and TRBJ1-3 gives the full variable domain: DAGVTQSPTHLIKTRGQQVTLRCSPKSGHDTVSWYQQALGQGPQFIFQYYEEEERQRGNFPDRFSGHQFPNYSSELNVNALLLGDSALYLCASNYRRDGNTIYFGEGSWLTVV.

The chain employs TRBV5-1 and TRBJ2-2; 7 nucleotides align to TRBD1. The CDR3 runs 15 residues. V was clipped by 0 bases and J by 3 bases; unmatched bases: 2. The V gene's germline CDR1 is SGHRS and CDR2 YFSETQ. CDR3 protein: CASSLVQGDTGELFF. The CDR3 nucleotides are TGCGCCAGCAGCTTGGTCCAGGGGGACACCGGGGAGCTGTTTTTT. Complete variable domain (other parts from reference TRBV5-1 and TRBJ2-2): KAGVTQTPRYLIKTRGQQVTLSCSPISGHRSVSWYQQTPGQGLQFLFEYFSETQRNKGNFPGRFSGRQFSNSRSEMNVSTLELGDSALYLCASSLVQGDTGELFFGEGSRLTVL.